Detailed here is one T cell receptor (beta chain). The ends lost 0 bases at V and 11 bases at J; junction bases unmatched: 12. The germline V gene has CDR1 SGHTS and CDR2 YDEGEE. There are 15 residues in the CDR3. Per the original methods: Using reference gene primer amplification, nucleated cell counts were estimated. Libraries were prepared by immunoSEQ multiplex PCR; TCRdb keeps only in-frame clonotypes and omits some of them. That table furnishes V, J and clone size, whereas the DNA furnished D and trimming. The repertoire includes some 270,000 clones, 86% of them detected once, and around 1.7% sits in the top ten. The data belong to a study of blood T cell repertoires in COVID-19. Study in general: Acute and convalescent COVID-19 samples came from the United States, Italy and Spain. T cells, B-cell-depleted T cells, or PBMCs supplied cDNA or gDNA.

Sample: peripheral blood. The TCR sequence derives from a woman aged 55-69 years who had recovered from COVID-19. This chain connects TRBV5-8 to TRBJ1-1; 8 bases agree with TRBD1. The CDR3 DNA reads as TGTGCCAGCAGCTTGGGGAAGGGGCAGGGGGCGCGGGCTTTCTTT. This gives the protein CASSLGKGQGARAFF. The full variable domain, its missing parts supplied by reference TRBV5-8 and TRBJ1-1, is EAGVTQSPTHLIKTRGQQATLRCSPISGHTSVYWYQQALGLGLQFLLWYDEGEERNRGNFPPRFSGRQFPNYSSELNVNALELEDSALYLCASSLGKGQGARAFFGQGTRLTVV.